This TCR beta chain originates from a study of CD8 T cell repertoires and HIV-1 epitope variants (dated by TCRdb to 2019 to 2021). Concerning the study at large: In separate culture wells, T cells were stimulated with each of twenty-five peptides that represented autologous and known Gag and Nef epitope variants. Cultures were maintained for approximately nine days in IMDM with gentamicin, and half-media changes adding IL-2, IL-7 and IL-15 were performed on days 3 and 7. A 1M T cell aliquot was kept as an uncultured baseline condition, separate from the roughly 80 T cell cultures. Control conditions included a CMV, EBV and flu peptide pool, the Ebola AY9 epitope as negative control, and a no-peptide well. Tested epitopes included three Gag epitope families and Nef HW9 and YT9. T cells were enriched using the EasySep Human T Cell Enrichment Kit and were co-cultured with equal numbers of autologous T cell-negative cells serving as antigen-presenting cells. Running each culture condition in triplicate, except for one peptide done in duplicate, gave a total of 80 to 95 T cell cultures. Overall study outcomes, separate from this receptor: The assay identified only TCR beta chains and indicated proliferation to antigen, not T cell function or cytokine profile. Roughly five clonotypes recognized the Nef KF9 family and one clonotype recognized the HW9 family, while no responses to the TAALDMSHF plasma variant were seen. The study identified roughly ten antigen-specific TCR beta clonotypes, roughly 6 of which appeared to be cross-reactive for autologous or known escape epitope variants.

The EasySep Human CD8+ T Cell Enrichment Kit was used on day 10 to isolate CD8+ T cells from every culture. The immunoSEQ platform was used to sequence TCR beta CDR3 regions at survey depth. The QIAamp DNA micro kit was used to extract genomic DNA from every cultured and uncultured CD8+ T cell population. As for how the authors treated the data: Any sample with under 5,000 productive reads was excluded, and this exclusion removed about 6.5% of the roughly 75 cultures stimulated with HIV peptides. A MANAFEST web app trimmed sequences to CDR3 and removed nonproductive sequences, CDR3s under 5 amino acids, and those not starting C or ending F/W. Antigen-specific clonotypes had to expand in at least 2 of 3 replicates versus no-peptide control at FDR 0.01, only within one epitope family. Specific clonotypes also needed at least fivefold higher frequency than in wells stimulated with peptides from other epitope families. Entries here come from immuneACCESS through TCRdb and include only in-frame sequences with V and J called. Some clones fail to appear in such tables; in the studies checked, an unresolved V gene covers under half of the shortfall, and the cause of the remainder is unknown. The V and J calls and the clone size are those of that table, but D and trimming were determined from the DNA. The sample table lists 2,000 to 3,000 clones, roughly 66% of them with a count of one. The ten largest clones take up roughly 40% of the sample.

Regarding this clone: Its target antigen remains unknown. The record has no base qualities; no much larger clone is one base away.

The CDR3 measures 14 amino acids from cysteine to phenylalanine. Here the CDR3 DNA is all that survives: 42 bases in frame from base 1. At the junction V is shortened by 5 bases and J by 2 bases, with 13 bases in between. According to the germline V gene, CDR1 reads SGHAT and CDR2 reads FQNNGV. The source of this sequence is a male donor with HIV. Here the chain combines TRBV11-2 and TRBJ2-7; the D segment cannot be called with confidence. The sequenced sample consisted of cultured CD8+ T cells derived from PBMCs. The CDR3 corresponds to CASSGWSNPYEQYF. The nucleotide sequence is TGTGCCAGCAGCGGTTGGAGTAATCCCTACGAGCAGTACTTC.